These 29 T cell receptor beta chains share one sample of origin, sequenced in a study of blood T cell repertoires in COVID-19. Clones were sequenced by immunoSEQ multiplex PCR, and TCRdb holds only the in-frame ones, with some missing. The table includes approximately 290,000 clones, over 75% detected once. Sequenced sample: peripheral blood. The receptor source for this set is a human donor with COVID-19, enrolled during active disease. The donor label of this sample is uncertain.

This rearrangement joins TRBV7-3 to TRBJ2-1; D might be TRBD2 (6 bases). V dropped 2 bases and J dropped 4 bases, with 15 bases sitting between them. The CDR3 is made up of 16 amino acids. Germline CDR1 and CDR2: SGHTA and FQGTGA. This CDR3 reads CASSLVRDSLYNEQFF. The CDR3 DNA reads as TGTGCCAGCAGCTTAGTCCGGGACTCTTTATACAATGAGCAGTTCTTC.

This clone was detected a few times. The chain has TRBV12-3 or TRBV12-4 and TRBJ1-2; 7 positions match TRBD1. The CDR3 contains 13 residues. V dropped 7 bases and J dropped 7; count of bases not matched to a gene: 9. CDR3 protein: CASTRSQGGGYTF. The CDR3 coding sequence is TGTGCCAGCACTCGAAGCCAGGGGGGTGGCTACACCTTC.

This rearrangement joins TRBV28 to TRBJ1-2; D unresolved. The CDR3 runs to 13 residues. CDR1 is MDHEN and CDR2 is SYDVKM in the germline V gene. V dropped 5 bases and J dropped 8 bases, with 15 bases sitting between them. CDR3 residues: CASSILRSEGYTF. The CDR3 nucleotides are TGTGCCAGCAGTATACTCCGGTCCGAGGGCTACACCTTC.

V and J are TRBV3-1 (or the pseudogene TRBV3-2) and TRBJ2-1, with 12 bases that match TRBD2. V lost 8 bases, J lost 5 bases, and 4 bases stayed unmatched. The CDR3 spans 14 residues. Germline loops: CDR1 LGHDT, CDR2 YNNKEL (reference sequence). The CDR3 reads CASRLAGANNEQFF. In DNA, the CDR3 is TGTGCCAGCCGACTAGCGGGGGCAAACAATGAGCAGTTCTTC.

The table lists this clone with a count of one. V and J are TRBV28 and TRBJ1-2; tentatively, D is TRBD1 (6 bases). Germline-derived CDR1 and CDR2 are MDHEN and SYDVKM. The CDR3 runs 15 residues. V gave up 3 bases and J gave up 4 bases, with 15 bases separating them. CDR3 coding DNA: TGTGCCAGCAGTTTGGCGCCCGGACAGACCTATGGCTACACCTTC. This encodes CASSLAPGQTYGYTF.

The CDR3 region is CASSSELGGISSYEQYF. As DNA, the CDR3 is TGTGCCAGCAGTTCCGAGCTGGGAGGGATAAGTTCCTACGAGCAGTACTTC. The chain combines TRBV6-2 or TRBV6-3 with TRBJ2-7; 7 bases fit TRBD2. The CDR3 has 17 amino acids. Germline V gene lookup returns CDR1 MNHEY and CDR2 SVGEGT. The V gene end was trimmed by 4 bases and the J gene end by 1 base; junction bases not matched to a gene: 13.

The chain carries TRBV6-2 or TRBV6-3 and TRBJ1-1; 7 bases are shared with TRBD1. CDR3 length: 14 residues. Germline V lookup: CDR1 MNHEY, CDR2 SVGEGT. J was trimmed by 3 bases and V by 2 bases; bases with no gene match: 3. CDR3 sequence: CASSYDRADTEAFF. The CDR3 region has the DNA TGTGCCAGCAGTTACGACAGGGCGGACACTGAAGCTTTCTTT.

The rearrangement uses TRBV28 and TRBJ2-7; a weak D match, TRBD2 (6 bases). The germline CDR1 and CDR2 sequences are MDHEN and SYDVKM. The CDR3 spans 15 residues. The V gene lost 2 bases and the J gene lost 2 bases, with 13 bases spanning the gap. The CDR3 nucleotides are TGTGCCAGCAGTTTACCCGCGGGGCCTACCTACGAGCAGTACTTC. This translates into CASSLPAGPTYEQYF.

The rearrangement links TRBV9 to TRBJ1-2, with 9 bases fitting TRBD1. CDR1 and CDR2 (germline): SGDLS, YYNGEE. V dropped 3 bases and J dropped 6; count of bases not matched to a gene: 9. The CDR3 totals 15 residues. This CDR3 reads CASSARQGVSNGYTF. CDR3 in DNA: TGTGCCAGCAGCGCCAGACAGGGGGTCTCGAATGGCTACACCTTC.

The V call is TRBV19, the J call TRBJ2-2, with 8 bases identical to TRBD1. This CDR3 has 16 amino acids. Per germline, CDR1 LNHDA and CDR2 SQIVND (reference sequence). Germline trimming cut 6 bases from V and 4 bases from J; bases unmatched to any gene: 10. Here the CDR3 DNA reads TGTGCCAGTAGGCGGTTCGGGACAGGCTTCACCGGGGAGCTGTTTTTT. Translated, it gives CASRRFGTGFTGELFF.

This clone was seen once. The rearrangement links TRBV5-1 to TRBJ1-4; 7 bases line up with TRBD1. CDR3 length: 16 residues. Germline CDR1 and CDR2: SGHRS and YFSETQ. V lost 2 bases, J lost 8 bases, and 12 bases stayed unmatched. CDR3 DNA sequence: TGCGCCAGCAGCTTCAACGACAGGGCGGAATGGGAAAAACTGTTTTTT. It codes for CASSFNDRAEWEKLFF.

The rearrangement uses TRBV9 and TRBJ1-1; D is unclear. This CDR3 has 15 residues. V was pared by 1 base and J by 2 bases, with 12 bases between. The germline CDR1 and CDR2 sequences are SGDLS and YYNGEE. CDR3 amino acids: CASSVRQEVNTEAFF. In nucleotides, the CDR3 is TGTGCCAGCAGCGTACGGCAGGAGGTTAACACTGAAGCTTTCTTT.

V and J are TRBV7-3 and TRBJ1-2; D is undetermined. This CDR3 is 18 amino acids long. Trimming cost V 1 base and J 2 bases, with 20 bases left between them. CDR1 and CDR2 (germline): SGHTA, FQGTGA. Here the CDR3 DNA reads TGTGCCAGCAGCTTAATGGGAGGCGCCGGTGGATCGAACTATGGCTACACCTTC. This codes for CASSLMGGAGGSNYGYTF. Full variable domain (rest looked up from reference TRBV7-3 and TRBJ1-2): GAGVSQTPSNKVTEKGKYVELRCDPISGHTALYWYRQSLGQGPEFLIYFQGTGAADDSGLPNDRFFAVRPEGSVSTLKIQRTERGDSAVYLCASSLMGGAGGSNYGYTFGSGTRLTVV.

The V and J genes are TRBV9 and TRBJ2-7; D is ambiguous. Germline V lookup: CDR1 SGDLS, CDR2 YYNGEE. The CDR3 totals 14 residues. The V and J ends lost 5 bases and 4 bases respectively, with 16 bases between them. This chain's CDR3 is CASSESPGLYEQYF. CDR3 nucleotide sequence: TGTGCCAGCAGTGAGAGTCCCGGTTTATACGAGCAGTACTTC.

The chain employs TRBV19 and TRBJ2-5; the match to TRBD2 covers 13 bases. J lost 4 bases, V lost 4 bases, and 9 bases had no gene match. CDR1 is LNHDA, CDR2 SQIVND, per germline (reference sequence). The CDR3 contains 17 residues. This chain's CDR3 is CASSRGTSGNGGETQYF. The CDR3 bases are TGTGCCAGTAGTAGAGGGACTAGCGGGAACGGTGGAGAGACCCAGTACTTC.

The table lists this clone with a count of one. The V gene is TRBV10-1, the J gene TRBJ2-6; 8 positions match TRBD1. CDR1 and CDR2 (germline): WNHNN, SYGVQD (reference sequence). The CDR3 runs 15 residues. The ends lost 6 bases at V and 4 bases at J; junction bases unmatched: 5. This CDR3 is CASSAGTGGANVLTF. The DNA of the CDR3 is TGCGCCAGCAGCGCCGGGACAGGAGGGGCCAACGTCCTGACTTTC.

The chain is built from TRBV5-1 and TRBJ2-3; TRBD1 is a possible D gene (6 bases). V lost 4 bases and J 4 bases, leaving 13 bases between the germline ends. The CDR3 is made up of 14 amino acids. The germline V gene has CDR1 SGHRS and CDR2 YFSETQ. CDR3 DNA: TGCGCCAGCAGCCCACGGACAGCCTCAGATACGCAGTATTTT. Amino acid sequence: CASSPRTASDTQYF.

The genes are TRBV29-1 and TRBJ2-1; the match to TRBD1 covers 9 bases. CDR3 size: 14 residues. After removal of 8 bases from V and 6 bases from J, the junction contained 11 bases not matched to a gene. Germline V gene lookup returns CDR1 SQVTM and CDR2 ANQGSEA. CDR3 nucleotides: TGCAGCATCTCGCTATTGACAGGGGGCAATGAGCAGTTCTTC. Its protein is CSISLLTGGNEQFF.

In its sample, this clone was seen once. The rearrangement uses TRBV14 and TRBJ2-5; 9 bases match TRBD2. Trimming took 4 bases from V and 1 from J; bases not matched to a gene: 10. Germline-derived CDR1 and CDR2 are SGHDN and FVKESK. CDR3 length: 17 amino acids. The CDR3: CASSPGGLADLQETQYF. The DNA for the CDR3 is TGTGCCAGCAGCCCAGGGGGACTAGCCGATCTCCAAGAGACCCAGTACTTC. Full variable domain (rest looked up from reference TRBV14 and TRBJ2-5): EAGVTQFPSHSVIEKGQTVTLRCDPISGHDNLYWYRRVMGKEIKFLLHFVKESKQDESGMPNNRFLAERTGGTYSTLKVQPAELEDSGVYFCASSPGGLADLQETQYFGPGTRLLVL.

The V gene is TRBV4-2, the J gene TRBJ1-6, with D uncertain. V dropped 4 bases and J dropped 0 bases, with 16 bases sitting between them. The CDR3 sequence is 18 residues long. Germline CDR1 reads LGHNA; CDR2 reads YNFKEQ. The CDR3 DNA sequence: TGTGCCAGCAGCCGCGAGAACCTTTTAGCCTCCTATAATTCACCCCTCCACTTT. Protein sequence: CASSRENLLASYNSPLHF.

The rearrangement uses TRBV9 and TRBJ2-2; possible D gene TRBD2, 5 bases. Trimming took 0 bases from V and 5 from J, leaving 11 bases between them. CDR1 is SGDLS, CDR2 YYNGEE, per germline. The CDR3 length is 15 residues. The CDR3 nucleotides are TGTGCCAGCAGCGTAGCTAGCAGGAGTACCGGGGAGCTGTTTTTT. It translates to CASSVASRSTGELFF.

The gene calls are TRBV29-1 and TRBJ2-3; D might be TRBD1 (5 bases). This CDR3 is 13 amino acids long. CDR1 is SQVTM, CDR2 ANQGSEA, per germline. V was clipped by 6 bases and J by 6 bases, with 16 bases between them. CDR3 amino acids: CSVGASSWDTQYF. The CDR3 bases are TGCAGCGTAGGGGCATCGTCTTGGGATACGCAGTATTTT.

As DNA, the CDR3 is TGTGCCAGCTCGGGGAGACAGGATGAAAAACTGTTTTTT. Protein product: CASSGRQDEKLFF. V is TRBV18 and J is TRBJ1-4; D may be TRBD1 (6 bases). The ends were cut back, 6 bases at V and 6 bases at J, with 11 bases in the middle. The germline gives CDR1 KGHSH, CDR2 LQKENI. CDR3 length equals 13 residues.

J is TRBJ2-7 and V is TRBV18; D is ambiguous. V lost 2 bases and J 2 bases, leaving 10 bases between the germline ends. This CDR3 comprises 14 residues. From germline, CDR1 is KGHSH and CDR2 LQKENI. The CDR3 DNA reads as TGTGCCAGCTCACCAACACGTTTTACCTACGAGCAGTACTTC. Translation: CASSPTRFTYEQYF.

The chain has TRBV6-4 and TRBJ2-3; 8 bases agree with TRBD1. Germline loops: CDR1 MRHNA, CDR2 SNTAGT. This CDR3 has 15 amino acids. V shed 3 bases and J 5 bases; nucleotides not matched to a gene: 7. DNA of the CDR3: TGTGCCAGCAGTGAGAGACAGGGGCTGGGAGATACGCAGTATTTT. This sequence encodes CASSERQGLGDTQYF.

The chain couples TRBV19 to TRBJ1-6; no clear D. Germline CDR1 reads LNHDA; CDR2 reads SQIVND (reference sequence). Trimming left V 0 bases short and J 9 bases short, with 15 bases between. The CDR3 contains 16 residues. The DNA for the CDR3 is TGTGCCAGTAGTATAGATCTTGCTGCCGGCGGTTCACCCCTCCACTTT. This sequence encodes CASSIDLAAGGSPLHF.

The chain uses TRBV2 and TRBJ1-6; maybe TRBD1 (6 bases). Germline V lookup: CDR1 SNHLY, CDR2 FYNNEI. V lost 6 bases and J 8 bases, leaving 17 bases between the germline ends. The CDR3 consists of 15 residues. This CDR3 reads CASSGSTGYDSPLHF. The CDR3 DNA reads TGTGCCAGCAGCGGCTCCACAGGGTATGATTCACCCCTCCACTTT.

This chain joins TRBV27 and TRBJ1-5; tentative D call: TRBD1 (6 bases). V was clipped by 8 bases and J by 4 bases, with 15 bases between them. The CDR3 loop spans 14 amino acids. The germline V gene encodes CDR1 MNHEY and CDR2 SMNVEV (reference sequence). In nucleotides, the CDR3 is TGTGCCAGCCGGACGGGGGGCCTTAATCAGCCCCAGCATTTT. Its translation is CASRTGGLNQPQHF.

A note on this clone: Additional DNA sequences in this sample encode the identical CDR3. DNA for the CDR3: TGTGCCAGTAGTATTGGGAGGGATCAGCCCCAGCATTTT. Amino acids: CASSIGRDQPQHF. The genes are TRBV19 and TRBJ1-5; D is uncertain. V was clipped by 3 bases and J by 5 bases, with 8 bases between them. This CDR3 is 13 amino acids long. Germline assignment: CDR1 LNHDA and CDR2 SQIVND (reference sequence). The variable domain in full, completed from reference TRBV19 and TRBJ1-5, reads DGGITQSPKYLFRKEGQNVTLSCEQNLNHDAMYWYRQDPGQGLRLIYYSQIVNDFQKGDIAEGYSVSREKKESFPLTVTSAQKNPTAFYLCASSIGRDQPQHFGDGTRLSIL.